This note documents a single T cell receptor beta chain sequence. V was clipped by 7 bases and J by 5 bases; unmatched bases: 7. This CDR3 has 14 amino acids. Germline assignment: CDR1 LNHDA and CDR2 SQIVND (reference sequence). These data are taken from a study of T cell clones after liver transplantation. Turning to the study itself: Post-transplant blood was tracked for graft-donor-reactive T cell clones identified in a pre-transplant mixed lymphocyte reaction. Draws occurred before transplant, before withdrawal, and after complete or failed withdrawal. Tolerant meant at least one year fully off immunosuppression without liver enzymes above twice normal.

Produced via immunoSEQ multiplex PCR; TCRdb's table is partial and in-frame only. The data show more than 95,000 clones, 82% seen once. The clonotype originates from a human donor who received a liver transplant. The material was CD4+ T cells from blood, obtained before liver transplant. The rearrangement links TRBV19 to TRBJ2-1, with 8 bases identical to TRBD2. CDR3 sequence reads: CASTTGLVNNEQFF. Written as DNA, the CDR3 is TGTGCCAGTACCACGGGACTAGTGAACAATGAGCAGTTCTTC.